Shown below are 9 T cell receptor beta chains from a single sample sequenced in a study of Ad26.COV2.S vaccination and SARS-CoV-2 variants. Treatment indicated: 15 to 20 received Ad26.COV2.S at low or high dose, single or two shots; about five received placebo; per-sample allocation not given. Sampling was done on day 63 after the first vaccine or placebo injection. Measured with immunoSEQ multiplex PCR; TCRdb has only the in-frame clones, and not every one. There are some 300,000 clones in the sample; roughly 86% occur only once, and 1.5% to 2.5% lies in the top ten. The sample here was peripheral blood, taken in a trial of Ad26.COV2.S vaccine versus placebo. The receptors were sampled from a person between 18 and 65 years old who received the Ad26.COV2.S COVID-19 vaccine or a placebo.

V is TRBV6-5 and J is TRBJ2-6; D gene uncertain. Germline CDR1 is MNHEY and CDR2 is SVGAGI. The CDR3 contains 14 residues. The ends were cut back, 8 bases at V and 0 bases at J, with 8 bases in the middle. The DNA for the CDR3 is TGTGCCAGCGGAAGAACCTCTGGGGCCAACGTCCTGACTTTC. Amino acids: CASGRTSGANVLTF.

The chain carries TRBV5-6 and TRBJ2-5, with 9 bases aligning to TRBD2. The V segment lost 0 bases and the J segment 5 bases; nucleotides outside the gene matches: 14. Looked up from germline, CDR1 is SGHDT and CDR2 is YYEEEE. This CDR3 spans 18 amino acids. The CDR3 loop is CASSLGWLAGTTRETQYF. CDR3 DNA: TGTGCCAGCAGCTTGGGGTGGCTAGCGGGGACCACCCGGGAGACCCAGTACTTC.

The chain carries TRBV2 and TRBJ1-1; D is unresolved. Trimming pared 10 bases from V and 4 bases from J, leaving 10 bases between. The CDR3 consists of 11 residues. Per the germline V gene, CDR1 is SNHLY and CDR2 is FYNNEI. For the CDR3, the DNA is TGTGCCACCACGCTAAGCACTGAAGCTTTCTTT. This codes for CATTLSTEAFF.

V is TRBV10-3 and J is TRBJ1-4; 8 bases are shared with TRBD1. The germline V gene encodes CDR1 ENHRY and CDR2 SYGVKD. CDR3 length: 15 amino acids. The V gene end was trimmed by 0 bases and the J gene end by 6 bases; junction bases not matched to a gene: 3. Here the CDR3 reads CAISESPGGDEKLFF. The CDR3 bases are TGTGCCATCAGTGAGTCCCCAGGGGGCGATGAAAAACTGTTTTTT.

This chain joins TRBV18 and TRBJ2-2; D might be TRBD1 (6 bases). Per germline, CDR1 KGHSH and CDR2 LQKENI. CDR3 length equals 17 residues. Trimming took off 3 bases at V and 0 bases at J, with 14 bases between the two ends. CDR3 protein: CASSPLGQRANTGELFF. The DNA of the CDR3 is TGTGCCAGCTCACCTCTGGGACAACGAGCGAACACCGGGGAGCTGTTTTTT. Full variable domain (outside the CDR3, taken from reference TRBV18 and TRBJ2-2): NAGVMQNPRHLVRRRGQEARLRCSPMKGHSHVYWYRQLPEEGLKFMVYLQKENIIDESGMPKERFSAEFPKEGPSILRIQQVVRGDSAAYFCASSPLGQRANTGELFFGEGSRLTVL.

The chain uses TRBV6-5 and TRBJ1-5; D remains unclear. This CDR3 has 12 residues. In germline, CDR1 is MNHEY, CDR2 SVGAGI. V lost 6 bases, J lost 5 bases, and 8 bases lay in between. CDR3 sequence reads: CASRGEYQPQHF. The CDR3 region has the DNA TGTGCCAGCAGGGGAGAGTATCAGCCCCAGCATTTT.

J is TRBJ2-2 and V is TRBV6-4, with unresolved D. The V end lost 3 bases, the J end lost 5 bases, and 7 bases lay between the germline ends. The CDR3 contains 13 residues. In germline, CDR1 is MRHNA, CDR2 SNTAGT. CDR3 loop: CASSEYGTGELFF. The CDR3 DNA sequence: TGTGCCAGCAGTGAATATGGGACCGGGGAGCTGTTTTTT.

J is TRBJ2-7 and V is TRBV5-4; 7 bases agree with TRBD1. J gave up 4 bases and V 0 bases, and 4 bases lay outside the gene matches. This CDR3 contains 14 residues. Germline V gene sequence: CDR1 SGHNT, CDR2 YYREEE (reference sequence). The CDR3 reads CASSLGQGLYEQYF. The CDR3 DNA reads TGTGCCAGCAGCTTGGGACAGGGCCTATACGAGCAGTACTTC.

The rearrangement uses TRBV5-6 and TRBJ2-5; no firm D call. Germline-derived CDR1 and CDR2 are SGHDT and YYEEEE. The CDR3 has 15 amino acids. Trimming shortened V by 4 bases and J by 4 bases, and 17 bases separated the two germline ends. Written as DNA, the CDR3 is TGTGCCAGCAGCCTGAATTTCGGACCAGGAGAGACCCAGTACTTC. This encodes CASSLNFGPGETQYF. The full variable domain, in which reference TRBV5-6 and TRBJ2-5 provide the parts outside the CDR3, is DAGVTQSPTHLIKTRGQQVTLRCSPKSGHDTVSWYQQALGQGPQFIFQYYEEEERQRGNFPDRFSGHQFPNYSSELNVNALLLGDSALYLCASSLNFGPGETQYFGPGTRLLVL.